The clone carrying this T cell receptor (beta chain) appeared a few times. This record comes from a study of blood T cell repertoires in COVID-19. Study details: COVID-19 samples from acute and convalescent phases originated in the United States, Italy and Spain.

Original handling: Amplifying reference gene primers gave estimates of nucleated cell counts. Assay used: immunoSEQ multiplex PCR; TCRdb lists only in-frame clones, some missing. V and J calls and clone size follow that table, whereas D and trimming were derived from the DNA. Among over 60,000 clones, over 80% were seen once, and the ten largest hold approximately 19%. This receptor was obtained from a human donor in a cohort sampled during active COVID-19. Sequencing was done on a sample of peripheral blood.

CDR3 region: CASSVPTGVYGYTF. The CDR3 DNA is TGTGCCAGTAGTGTCCCCACCGGGGTCTATGGCTACACCTTC. The chain couples TRBV19 to TRBJ1-2; D is undetermined. Germline CDR1 reads LNHDA; CDR2 reads SQIVND (reference sequence). This CDR3 spans 14 amino acids. V was trimmed by 5 bases and J by 4 bases, leaving 14 bases between them.